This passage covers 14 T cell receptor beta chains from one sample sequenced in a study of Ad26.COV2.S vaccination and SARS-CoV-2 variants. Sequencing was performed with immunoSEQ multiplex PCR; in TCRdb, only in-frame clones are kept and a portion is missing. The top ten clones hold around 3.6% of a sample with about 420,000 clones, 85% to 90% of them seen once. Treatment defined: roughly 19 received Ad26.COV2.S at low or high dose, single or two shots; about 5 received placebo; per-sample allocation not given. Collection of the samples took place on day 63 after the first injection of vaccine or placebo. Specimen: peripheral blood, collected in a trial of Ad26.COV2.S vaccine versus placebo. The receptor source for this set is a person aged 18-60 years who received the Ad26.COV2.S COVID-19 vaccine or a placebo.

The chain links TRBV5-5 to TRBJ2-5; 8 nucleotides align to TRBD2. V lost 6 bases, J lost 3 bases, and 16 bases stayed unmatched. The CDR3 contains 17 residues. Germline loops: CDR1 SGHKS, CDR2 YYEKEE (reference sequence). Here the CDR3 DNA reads TGTGCCAGCAACCTGGCCGTAATGGCGGGGGGAAAAGAGACCCAGTACTTC. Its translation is CASNLAVMAGGKETQYF.

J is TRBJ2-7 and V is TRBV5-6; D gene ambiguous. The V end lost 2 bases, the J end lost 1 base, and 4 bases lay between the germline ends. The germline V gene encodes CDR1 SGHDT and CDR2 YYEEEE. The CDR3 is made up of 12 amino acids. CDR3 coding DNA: TGTGCCAGCAGCTTTACATCCTACGAGCAGTACTTC. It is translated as CASSFTSYEQYF.

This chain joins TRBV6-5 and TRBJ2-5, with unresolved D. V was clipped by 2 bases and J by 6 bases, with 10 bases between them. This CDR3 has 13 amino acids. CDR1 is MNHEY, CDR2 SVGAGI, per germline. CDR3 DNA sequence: TGTGCCAGCAGTTACCCTTCGGCCAAGACCCAGTACTTC. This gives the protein CASSYPSAKTQYF.

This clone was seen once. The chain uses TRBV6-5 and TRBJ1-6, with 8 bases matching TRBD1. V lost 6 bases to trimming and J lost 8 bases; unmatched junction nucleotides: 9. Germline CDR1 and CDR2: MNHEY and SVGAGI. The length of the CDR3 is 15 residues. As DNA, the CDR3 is TGTGCCAGCAGACCCACAGGGGGTATGGATTCACCCCTCCACTTT. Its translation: CASRPTGGMDSPLHF.

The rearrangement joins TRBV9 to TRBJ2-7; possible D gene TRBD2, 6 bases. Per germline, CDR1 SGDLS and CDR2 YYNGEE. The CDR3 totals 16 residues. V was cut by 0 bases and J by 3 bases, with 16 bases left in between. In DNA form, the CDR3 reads TGTGCCAGCAGCGTAGAGGGAGGTCAGACCCGCTACGAGCAGTACTTC. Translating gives CASSVEGGQTRYEQYF.

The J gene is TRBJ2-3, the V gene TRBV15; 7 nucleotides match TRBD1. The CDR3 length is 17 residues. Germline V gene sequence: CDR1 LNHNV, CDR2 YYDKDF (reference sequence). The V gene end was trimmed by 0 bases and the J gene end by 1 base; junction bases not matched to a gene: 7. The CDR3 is CATSRDLVTGGTDTQYF. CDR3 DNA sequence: TGTGCCACCAGCAGAGATCTGGTCACAGGGGGCACAGATACGCAGTATTTT.

CDR3 DNA sequence: TGTGCCAGTAGTATTGTGACAGGGGGCATCTACAATGAGCAGTTCTTC. Translation gives CASSIVTGGIYNEQFF. The genes are TRBV19 and TRBJ2-1, with 10 bases fitting TRBD1. Germline loops: CDR1 LNHDA, CDR2 SQIVND (reference sequence). This CDR3 spans 16 amino acids. V lost 3 bases to trimming and J lost 3 bases; unmatched junction nucleotides: 5.

CDR3 region: CASSPVGGQPQHF. In nucleotides, the CDR3 is TGTGCCAGCAGCCCGGTGGGGGGTCAGCCCCAGCATTTT. The chain carries TRBV7-9 and TRBJ1-5, with TRBD1 as a possible D gene (5 bases). The CDR3 sequence is 13 residues long. Germline lookup yields CDR1 SEHNR and CDR2 FQNEAQ (reference sequence). The germline V and J ends were trimmed by 5 bases and 6 bases, with 11 bases remaining between them. The full variable domain, in which reference TRBV7-9 and TRBJ1-5 provide the parts outside the CDR3, is DTGVSQNPRHKITKRGQNVTFRCDPISEHNRLYWYRQTLGQGPEFLTYFQNEAQLEKSRLLSDRFSAERPKGSFSTLEIQRTEQGDSAMYLCASSPVGGQPQHFGDGTRLSIL.

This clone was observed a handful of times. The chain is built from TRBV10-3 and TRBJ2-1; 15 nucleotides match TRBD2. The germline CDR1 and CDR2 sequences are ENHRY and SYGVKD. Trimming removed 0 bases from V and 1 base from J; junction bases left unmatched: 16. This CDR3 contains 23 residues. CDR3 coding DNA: TGTGCCATCAGTGAGTCAGGACTAGCGGGGGGGCGTCACCCACGAAATTCCTACAATGAGCAGTTCTTC. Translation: CAISESGLAGGRHPRNSYNEQFF.

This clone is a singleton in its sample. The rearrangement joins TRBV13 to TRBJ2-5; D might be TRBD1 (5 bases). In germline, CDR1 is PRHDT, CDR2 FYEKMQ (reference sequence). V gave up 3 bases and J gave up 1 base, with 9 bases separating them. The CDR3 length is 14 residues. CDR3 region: CASSLLTGQETQYF. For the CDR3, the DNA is TGTGCCAGCAGCTTGTTAACAGGCCAAGAGACCCAGTACTTC.

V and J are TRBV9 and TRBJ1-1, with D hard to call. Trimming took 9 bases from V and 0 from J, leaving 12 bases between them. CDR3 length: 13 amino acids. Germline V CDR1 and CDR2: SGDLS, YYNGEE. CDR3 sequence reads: CATSEGLNTEAFF. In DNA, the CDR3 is TGTGCCACCTCAGAAGGACTGAACACTGAAGCTTTCTTT.

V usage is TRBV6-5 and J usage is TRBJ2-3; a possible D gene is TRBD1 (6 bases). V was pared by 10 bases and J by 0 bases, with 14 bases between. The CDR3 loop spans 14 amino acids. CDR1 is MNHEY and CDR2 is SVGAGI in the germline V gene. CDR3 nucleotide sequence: TGTGCCACCGTTTCGGGGACAAGCACAGATACGCAGTATTTT. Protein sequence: CATVSGTSTDTQYF.

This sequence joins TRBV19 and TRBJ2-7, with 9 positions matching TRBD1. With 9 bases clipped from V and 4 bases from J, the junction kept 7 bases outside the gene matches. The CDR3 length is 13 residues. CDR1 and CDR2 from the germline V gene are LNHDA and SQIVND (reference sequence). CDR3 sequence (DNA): TGTGCCAGATCGGGACAGGGTTTATACGAGCAGTACTTC. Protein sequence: CARSGQGLYEQYF.

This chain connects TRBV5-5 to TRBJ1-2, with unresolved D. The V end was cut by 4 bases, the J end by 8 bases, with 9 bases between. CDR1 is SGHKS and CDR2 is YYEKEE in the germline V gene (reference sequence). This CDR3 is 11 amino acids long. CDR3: CASSDSLGYTF. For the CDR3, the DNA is TGTGCCAGCAGCGATTCCTTGGGCTACACCTTC.